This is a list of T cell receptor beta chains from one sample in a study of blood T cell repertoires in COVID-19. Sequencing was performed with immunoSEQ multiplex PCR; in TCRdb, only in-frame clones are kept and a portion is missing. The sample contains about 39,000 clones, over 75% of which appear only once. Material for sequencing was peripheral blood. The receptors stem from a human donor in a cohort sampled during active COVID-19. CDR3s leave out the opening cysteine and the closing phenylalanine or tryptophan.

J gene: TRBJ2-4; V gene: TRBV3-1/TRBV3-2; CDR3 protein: ASRLGAGDPWRNIQY
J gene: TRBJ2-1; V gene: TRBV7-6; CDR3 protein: ASSGLADPHGAYNEQF
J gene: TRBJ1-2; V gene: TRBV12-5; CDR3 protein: ASGRSAGSPGGYT
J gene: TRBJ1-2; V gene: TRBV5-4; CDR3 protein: ASSSQGGGAGYT
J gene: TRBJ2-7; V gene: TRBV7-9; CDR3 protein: ASTPGTGSYEQY
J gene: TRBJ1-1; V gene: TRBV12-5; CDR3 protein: ASGLAMNTEAF
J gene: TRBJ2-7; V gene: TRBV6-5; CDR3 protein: ASTTTAYEQY
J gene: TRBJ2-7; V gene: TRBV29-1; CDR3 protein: SVGEGDSPRY
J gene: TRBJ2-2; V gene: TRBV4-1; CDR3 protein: ASSHPGQGAGGELF
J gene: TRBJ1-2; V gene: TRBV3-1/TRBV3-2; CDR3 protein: ASSQDTGGGGT
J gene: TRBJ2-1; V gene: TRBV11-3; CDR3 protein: ASSLHRGGNEQF
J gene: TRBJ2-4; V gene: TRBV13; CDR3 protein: ASSLGQTSLNIQY
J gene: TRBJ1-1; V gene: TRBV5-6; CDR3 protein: ASSLVGQVTTEAF
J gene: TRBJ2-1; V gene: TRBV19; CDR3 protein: ASSRGSPGLAGSGEQF
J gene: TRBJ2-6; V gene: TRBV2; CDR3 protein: ASSGADRGTFGANVLT
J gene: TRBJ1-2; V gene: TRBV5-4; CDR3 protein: ASSLQAGGGGYT
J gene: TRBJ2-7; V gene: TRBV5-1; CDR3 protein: ASSLMDSSYEQY
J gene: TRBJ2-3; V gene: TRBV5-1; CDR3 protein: ASSERGYADTQY
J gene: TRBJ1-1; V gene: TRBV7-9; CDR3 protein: ASSLAGGRGNTEAF